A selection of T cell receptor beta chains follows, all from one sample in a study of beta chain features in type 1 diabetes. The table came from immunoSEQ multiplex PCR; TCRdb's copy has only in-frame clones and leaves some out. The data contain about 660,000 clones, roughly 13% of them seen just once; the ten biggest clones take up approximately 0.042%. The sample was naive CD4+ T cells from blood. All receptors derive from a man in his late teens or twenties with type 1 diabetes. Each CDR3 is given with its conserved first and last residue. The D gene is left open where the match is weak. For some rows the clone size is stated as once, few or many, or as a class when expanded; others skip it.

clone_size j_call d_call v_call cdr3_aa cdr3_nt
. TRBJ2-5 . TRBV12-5 CASGSGRGHIVETQYF TGTGCTAGTGGTTCGGGCCGGGGACATATTGTTGAGACCCAGTACTTC
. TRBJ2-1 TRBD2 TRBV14 CASTSSGRANEQFF TGTGCCAGCACTTCTAGCGGGAGGGCCAATGAGCAGTTCTTC
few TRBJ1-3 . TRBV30 CAWSGLSGNTIYF TGTGCCTGGAGTGGACTCTCTGGAAACACCATATATTTT
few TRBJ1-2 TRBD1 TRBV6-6 CASRTTGGAGYTF TGTGCCAGCAGAACGACAGGGGGCGCGGGTTACACCTTC
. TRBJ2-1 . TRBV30 CAWSRRVEQFF TGTGCCTGGAGTCGGCGGGTTGAGCAGTTCTTC
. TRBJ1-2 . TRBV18 CASSPRISGIGTNGYTF TGTGCCAGCTCACCACGGATATCAGGGATTGGGACGAACGGCTACACCTTC
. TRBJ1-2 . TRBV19 CASSIPGGYTF TGTGCCAGTAGTATCCCGGGTGGCTACACCTTC
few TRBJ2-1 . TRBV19 CASSINGRGYYNEQFF TGTGCCAGTAGTATTAACGGGCGGGGTTACTACAATGAGCAGTTCTTC
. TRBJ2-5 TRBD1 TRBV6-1 CASSEPGTAQETQYF TGTGCCAGCAGTGAACCCGGGACAGCTCAAGAGACCCAGTACTTC
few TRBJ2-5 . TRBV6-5 CASKKGFTQETQYF TGTGCCAGCAAAAAGGGGTTTACTCAAGAGACCCAGTACTTC
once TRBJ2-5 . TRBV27 CASSGEKQETQYF TGTGCCAGCAGTGGCGAAAAACAAGAGACCCAGTACTTC
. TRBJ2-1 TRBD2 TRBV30 CAGKAMGLAGNEQFF TGTGCCGGCAAAGCGATGGGACTAGCGGGAAATGAGCAGTTCTTC
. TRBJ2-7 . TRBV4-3 CASSQGADSSYEQYF TGCGCCAGCAGCCAAGGTGCCGATAGCTCCTACGAGCAGTACTTC
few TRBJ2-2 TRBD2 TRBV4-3 CASSVGRGFSSGELFF TGCGCCAGCAGCGTGGGGCGGGGGTTCAGTAGCGGGGAGCTGTTTTTT
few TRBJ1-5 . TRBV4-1 CASSLRNSPGQFNQPQHF TGCGCCAGCAGCCTAAGGAACAGCCCAGGACAGTTCAATCAGCCCCAGCATTTT
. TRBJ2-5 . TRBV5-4 CASSLAGSWETQYF TGTGCCAGCAGCTTGGCAGGGAGTTGGGAGACCCAGTACTTC
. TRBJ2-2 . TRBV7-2 CASSLPSGPGELFF TGTGCCAGCAGCCTACCATCCGGTCCCGGGGAGCTGTTTTTT
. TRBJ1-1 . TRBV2 CASSEALREGNSAFF TGTGCCAGCAGTGAAGCGCTTCGGGAGGGGAATTCAGCTTTCTTT
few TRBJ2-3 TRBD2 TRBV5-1 CASSLEVAGGTYTDTQYF TGCGCCAGCAGCTTGGAGGTTGCGGGGGGAACCTACACAGATACGCAGTATTTT
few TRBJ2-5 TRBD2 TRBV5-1 CASSAGTSGDQETQYF TGCGCCAGCAGCGCCGGGACTAGCGGCGATCAAGAGACCCAGTACTTC
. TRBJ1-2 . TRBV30 CAWSLGHPTNYGYTF TGTGCCTGGAGCCTAGGACACCCAACTAACTATGGCTACACCTTC
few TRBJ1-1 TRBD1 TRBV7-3 CASSSGTGGTEAFF TGTGCCAGCAGTTCTGGGACAGGCGGGACTGAAGCTTTCTTT
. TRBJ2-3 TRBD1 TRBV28 CASSPLGQGANTDTQYF TGTGCCAGCAGTCCCCTCGGACAGGGGGCCAACACAGATACGCAGTATTTT
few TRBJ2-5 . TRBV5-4 CASSGAQIGQETQYF TGTGCCAGCAGCGGGGCCCAAATCGGCCAAGAGACCCAGTACTTC
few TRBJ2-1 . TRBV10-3 CAISAQTSLGRGGYNEQFF TGTGCCATCAGTGCACAGACGAGTCTTGGCAGGGGTGGCTACAATGAGCAGTTCTTC
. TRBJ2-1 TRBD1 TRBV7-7 CASSSGTAPYNEQFF TGTGCTAGCAGCTCCGGGACAGCCCCCTACAATGAGCAGTTCTTC
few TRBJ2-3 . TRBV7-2 CASSLASGPTDTQYF TGTGCCAGCAGCTTAGCGAGCGGGCCTACAGATACGCAGTATTTT
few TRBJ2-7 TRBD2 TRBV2 CASSGGGKTPVTYEQYF TGTGCCAGCAGTGGGGGAGGGAAAACCCCCGTTACCTACGAGCAGTACTTC
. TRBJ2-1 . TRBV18 CASSSDQGSINEQFF TGTGCCAGCTCCTCAGATCAGGGGTCCATCAATGAGCAGTTCTTC
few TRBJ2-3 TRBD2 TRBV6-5 CASSYPAGEADTQYF TGTGCCAGCAGTTACCCGGCGGGGGAGGCAGATACGCAGTATTTT
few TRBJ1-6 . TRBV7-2 CASRPGFSRSPLHF TGTGCCAGCAGACCCGGTTTTTCGCGTTCACCCCTCCACTTT